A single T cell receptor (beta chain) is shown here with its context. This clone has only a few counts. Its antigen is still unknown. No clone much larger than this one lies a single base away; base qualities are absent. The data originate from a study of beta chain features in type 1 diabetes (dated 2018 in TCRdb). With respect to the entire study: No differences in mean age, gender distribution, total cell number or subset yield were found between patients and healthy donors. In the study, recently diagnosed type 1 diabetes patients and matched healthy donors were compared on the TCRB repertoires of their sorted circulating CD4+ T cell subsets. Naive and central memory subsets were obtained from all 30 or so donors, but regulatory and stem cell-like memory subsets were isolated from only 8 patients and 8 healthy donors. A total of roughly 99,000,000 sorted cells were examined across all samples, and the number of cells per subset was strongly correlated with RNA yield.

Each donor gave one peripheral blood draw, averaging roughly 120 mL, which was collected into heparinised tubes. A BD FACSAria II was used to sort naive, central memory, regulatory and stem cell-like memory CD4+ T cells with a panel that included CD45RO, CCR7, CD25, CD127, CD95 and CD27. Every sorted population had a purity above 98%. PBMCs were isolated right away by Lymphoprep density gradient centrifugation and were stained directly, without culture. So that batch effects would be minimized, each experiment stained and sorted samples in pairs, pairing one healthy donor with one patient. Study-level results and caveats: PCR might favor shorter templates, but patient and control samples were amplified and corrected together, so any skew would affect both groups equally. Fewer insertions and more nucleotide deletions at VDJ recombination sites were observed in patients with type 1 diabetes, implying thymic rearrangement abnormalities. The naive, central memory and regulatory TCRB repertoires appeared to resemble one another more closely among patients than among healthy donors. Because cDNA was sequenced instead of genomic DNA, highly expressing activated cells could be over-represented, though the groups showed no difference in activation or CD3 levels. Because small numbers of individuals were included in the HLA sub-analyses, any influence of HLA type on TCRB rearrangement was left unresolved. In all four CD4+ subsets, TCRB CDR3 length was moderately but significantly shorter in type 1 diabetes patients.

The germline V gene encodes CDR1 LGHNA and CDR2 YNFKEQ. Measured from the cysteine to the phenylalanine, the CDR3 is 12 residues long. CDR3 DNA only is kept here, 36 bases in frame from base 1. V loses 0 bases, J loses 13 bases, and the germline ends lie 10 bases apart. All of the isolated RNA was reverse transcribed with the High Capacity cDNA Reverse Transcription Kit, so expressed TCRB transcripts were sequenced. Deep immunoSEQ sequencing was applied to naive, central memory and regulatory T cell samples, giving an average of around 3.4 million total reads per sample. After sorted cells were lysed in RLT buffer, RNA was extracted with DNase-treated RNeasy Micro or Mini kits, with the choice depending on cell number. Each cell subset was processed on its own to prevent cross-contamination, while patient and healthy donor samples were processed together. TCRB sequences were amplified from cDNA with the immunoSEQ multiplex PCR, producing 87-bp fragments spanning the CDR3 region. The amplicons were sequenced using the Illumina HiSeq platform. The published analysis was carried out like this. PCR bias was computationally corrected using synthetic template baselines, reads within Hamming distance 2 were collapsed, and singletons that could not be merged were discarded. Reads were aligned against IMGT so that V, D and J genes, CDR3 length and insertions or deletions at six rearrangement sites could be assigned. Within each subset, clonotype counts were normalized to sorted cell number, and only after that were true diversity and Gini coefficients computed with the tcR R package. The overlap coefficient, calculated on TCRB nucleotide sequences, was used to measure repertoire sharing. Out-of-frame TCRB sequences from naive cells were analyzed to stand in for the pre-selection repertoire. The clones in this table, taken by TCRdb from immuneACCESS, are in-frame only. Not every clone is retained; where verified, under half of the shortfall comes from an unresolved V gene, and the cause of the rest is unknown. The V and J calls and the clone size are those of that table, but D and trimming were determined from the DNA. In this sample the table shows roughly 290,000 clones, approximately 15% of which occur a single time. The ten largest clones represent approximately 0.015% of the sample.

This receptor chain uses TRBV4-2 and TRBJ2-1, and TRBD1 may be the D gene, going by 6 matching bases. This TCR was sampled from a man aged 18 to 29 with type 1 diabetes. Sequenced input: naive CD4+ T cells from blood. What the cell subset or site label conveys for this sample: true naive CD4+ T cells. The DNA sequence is TGTGCCAGCAGCCAAGAGGGGGCCGAACAGTTCTTC. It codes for CASSQEGAEQFF.